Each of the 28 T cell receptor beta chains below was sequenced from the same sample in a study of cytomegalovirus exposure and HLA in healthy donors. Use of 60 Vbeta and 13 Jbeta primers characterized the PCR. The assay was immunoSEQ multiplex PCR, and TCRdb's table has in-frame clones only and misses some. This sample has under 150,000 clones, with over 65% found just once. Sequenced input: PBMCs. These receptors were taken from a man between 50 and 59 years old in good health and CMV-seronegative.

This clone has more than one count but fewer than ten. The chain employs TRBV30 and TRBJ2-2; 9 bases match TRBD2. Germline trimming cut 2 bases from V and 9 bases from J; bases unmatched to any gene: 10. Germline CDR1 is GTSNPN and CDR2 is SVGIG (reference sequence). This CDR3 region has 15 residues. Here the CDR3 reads CAWSLAGAPPRELFF. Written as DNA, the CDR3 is TGTGCCTGGAGTTTAGCGGGAGCCCCTCCCCGGGAGCTGTTTTTT.

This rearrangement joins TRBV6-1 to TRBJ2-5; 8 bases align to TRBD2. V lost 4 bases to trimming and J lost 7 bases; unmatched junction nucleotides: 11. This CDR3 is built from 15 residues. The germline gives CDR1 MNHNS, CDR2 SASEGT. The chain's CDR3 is CASSAPSGSVGTQYF. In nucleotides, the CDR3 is TGTGCCAGCAGTGCTCCCAGCGGGAGTGTGGGGACCCAGTACTTC.

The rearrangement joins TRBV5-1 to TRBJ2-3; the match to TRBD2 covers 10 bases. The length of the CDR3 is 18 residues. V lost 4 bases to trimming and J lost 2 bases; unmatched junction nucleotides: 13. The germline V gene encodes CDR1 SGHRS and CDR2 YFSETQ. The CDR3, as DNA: TGCGCCAGCAGCCCGCCTAGGACTAGCGGCGAATACACAGATACGCAGTATTTT. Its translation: CASSPPRTSGEYTDTQYF.

The CDR3 region is CASSRFTSDTDTQYF. The CDR3 region has the DNA TGTGCCAGCAGCCGATTTACTAGCGACACAGATACGCAGTATTTT. The V gene is TRBV7-8, the J gene TRBJ2-3; 7 bases are shared with TRBD2. This CDR3 region has 15 residues. With V trimmed by 5 bases and J by 2 bases, 7 bases remained unmatched. Per germline, CDR1 SGHVS and CDR2 FQNEAQ.

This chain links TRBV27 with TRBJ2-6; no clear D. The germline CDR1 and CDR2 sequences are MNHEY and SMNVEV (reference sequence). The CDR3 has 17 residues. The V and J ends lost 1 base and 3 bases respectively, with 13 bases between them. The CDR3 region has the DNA TGTGCCAGCAGTTTATTTGGGCGCTTTAGTGGGGCCAACGTCCTGACTTTC. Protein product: CASSLFGRFSGANVLTF.

CDR3 nucleotides: TGTGCCAGCCGCCTAGGACTAGCGGGATATGAGACCCAGTACTTC. It codes for CASRLGLAGYETQYF. V is TRBV2 and J is TRBJ2-5, with 12 positions matching TRBD2. Germline CDR1 and CDR2: SNHLY and FYNNEI. Trimming at V came to 8 bases and at J to 5 bases, leaving 9 bases not matched to a gene. This CDR3 has 15 residues.

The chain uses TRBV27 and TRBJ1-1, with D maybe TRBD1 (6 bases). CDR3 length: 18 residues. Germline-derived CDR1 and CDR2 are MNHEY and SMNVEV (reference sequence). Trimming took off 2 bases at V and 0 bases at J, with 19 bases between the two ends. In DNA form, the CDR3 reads TGTGCCAGCAGTTTAAGGGGGACCGCAGGGAATATGAACACTGAAGCTTTCTTT. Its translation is CASSLRGTAGNMNTEAFF.

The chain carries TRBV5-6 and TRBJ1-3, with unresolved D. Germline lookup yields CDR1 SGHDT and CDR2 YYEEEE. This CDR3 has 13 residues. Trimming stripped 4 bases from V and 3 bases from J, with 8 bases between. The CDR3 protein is CASSITDGNTIYF. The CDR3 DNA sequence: TGTGCCAGCAGCATAACAGATGGAAACACCATATATTTT.

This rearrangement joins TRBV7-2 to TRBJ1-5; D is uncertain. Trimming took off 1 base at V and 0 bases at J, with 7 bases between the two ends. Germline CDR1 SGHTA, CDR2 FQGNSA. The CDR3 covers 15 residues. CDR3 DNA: TGTGCCAGCAGCTTAGGAACAGTTAGCAATCAGCCCCAGCATTTT. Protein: CASSLGTVSNQPQHF.

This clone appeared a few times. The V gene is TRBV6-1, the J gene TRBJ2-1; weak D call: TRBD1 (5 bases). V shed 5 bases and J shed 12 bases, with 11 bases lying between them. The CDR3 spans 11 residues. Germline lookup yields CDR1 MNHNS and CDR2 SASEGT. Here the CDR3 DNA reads TGTGCCAGCAGTAACAGGTTGGGGCAGTTCTTC. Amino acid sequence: CASSNRLGQFF.

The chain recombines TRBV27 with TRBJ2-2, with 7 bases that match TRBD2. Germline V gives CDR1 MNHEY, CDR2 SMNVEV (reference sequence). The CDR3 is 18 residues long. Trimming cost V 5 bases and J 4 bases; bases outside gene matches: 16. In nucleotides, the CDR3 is TGTGCCAGCAGTCCCGACGGGGCGGGAGTAGGTGGCACCGGGGAGCTGTTTTTT. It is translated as CASSPDGAGVGGTGELFF.

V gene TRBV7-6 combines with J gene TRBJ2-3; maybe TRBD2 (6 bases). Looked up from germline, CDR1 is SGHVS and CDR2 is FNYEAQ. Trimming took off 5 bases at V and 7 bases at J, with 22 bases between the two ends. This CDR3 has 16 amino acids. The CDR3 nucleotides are TGTGCCAGCAGCCGCGGCGGGGCAGGAGTAGGAAATACGCAGTATTTT. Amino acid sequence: CASSRGGAGVGNTQYF.

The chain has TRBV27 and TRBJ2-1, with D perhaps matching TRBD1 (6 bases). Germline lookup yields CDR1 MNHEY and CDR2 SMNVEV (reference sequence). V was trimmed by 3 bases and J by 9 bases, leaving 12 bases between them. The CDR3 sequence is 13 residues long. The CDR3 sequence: CASSLRQAPEQFF. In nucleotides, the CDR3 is TGTGCCAGCAGTTTGCGACAGGCCCCTGAGCAGTTCTTC.

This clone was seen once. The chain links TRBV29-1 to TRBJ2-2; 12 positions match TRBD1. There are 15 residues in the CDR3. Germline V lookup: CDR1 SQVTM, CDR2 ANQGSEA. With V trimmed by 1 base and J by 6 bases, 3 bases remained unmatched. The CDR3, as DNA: TGCAGCGTTGAAGGCCGGGACAGGGGGCCCGGGGAGCTGTTTTTT. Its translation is CSVEGRDRGPGELFF.

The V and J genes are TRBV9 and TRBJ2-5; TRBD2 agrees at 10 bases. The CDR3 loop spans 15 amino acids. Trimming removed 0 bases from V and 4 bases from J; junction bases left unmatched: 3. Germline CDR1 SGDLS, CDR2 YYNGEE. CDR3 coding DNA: TGTGCCAGCAGCGTAGATGCTAGCGGGAGAGAGACCCAGTACTTC. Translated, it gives CASSVDASGRETQYF.

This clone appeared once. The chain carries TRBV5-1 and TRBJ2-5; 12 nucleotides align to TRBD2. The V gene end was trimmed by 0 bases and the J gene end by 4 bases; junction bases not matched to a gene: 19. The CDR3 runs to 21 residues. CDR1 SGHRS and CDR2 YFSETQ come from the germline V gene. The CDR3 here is CASSLVPLTSGRVGGGETQYF. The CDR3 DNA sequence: TGCGCCAGCAGCTTGGTTCCCCTGACTAGCGGGAGAGTGGGGGGAGGAGAGACCCAGTACTTC. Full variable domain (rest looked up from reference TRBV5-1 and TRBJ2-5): KAGVTQTPRYLIKTRGQQVTLSCSPISGHRSVSWYQQTPGQGLQFLFEYFSETQRNKGNFPGRFSGRQFSNSRSEMNVSTLELGDSALYLCASSLVPLTSGRVGGGETQYFGPGTRLLVL.

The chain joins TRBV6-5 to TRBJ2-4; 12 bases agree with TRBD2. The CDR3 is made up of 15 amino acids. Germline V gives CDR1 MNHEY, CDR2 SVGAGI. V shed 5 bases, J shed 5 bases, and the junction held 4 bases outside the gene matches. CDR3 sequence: CASSPLAGGQNIQYF. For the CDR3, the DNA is TGTGCCAGCAGTCCCCTAGCGGGAGGGCAAAACATTCAGTACTTC.

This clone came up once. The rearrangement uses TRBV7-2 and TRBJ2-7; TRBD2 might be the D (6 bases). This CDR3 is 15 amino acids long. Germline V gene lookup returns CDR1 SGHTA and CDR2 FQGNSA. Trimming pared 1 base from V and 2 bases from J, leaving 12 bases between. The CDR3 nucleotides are TGTGCCAGCAGCTTAGGGGGCGGGGTCCCCTACGAGCAGTACTTC. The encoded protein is CASSLGGGVPYEQYF.

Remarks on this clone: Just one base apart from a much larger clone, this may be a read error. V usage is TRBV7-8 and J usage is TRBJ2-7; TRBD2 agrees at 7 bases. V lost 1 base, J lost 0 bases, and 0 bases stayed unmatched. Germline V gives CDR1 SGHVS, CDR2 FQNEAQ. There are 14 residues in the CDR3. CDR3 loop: CASSLGTSSYEQYF. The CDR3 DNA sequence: TGTGCCAGCAGCTTAGGGACTAGCTCCTACGAGCAGTACTTC.

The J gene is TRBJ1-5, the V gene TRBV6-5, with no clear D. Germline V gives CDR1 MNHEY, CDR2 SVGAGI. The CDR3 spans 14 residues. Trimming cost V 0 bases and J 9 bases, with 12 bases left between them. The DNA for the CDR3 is TGTGCCAGCAGTTACTCGAGCGGGATCCTGCCCCAGCATTTT. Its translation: CASSYSSGILPQHF.

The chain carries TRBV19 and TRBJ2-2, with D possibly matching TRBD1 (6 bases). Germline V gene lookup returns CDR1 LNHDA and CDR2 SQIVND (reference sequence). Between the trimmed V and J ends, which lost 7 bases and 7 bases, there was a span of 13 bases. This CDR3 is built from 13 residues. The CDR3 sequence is CASTPAGDGELFF. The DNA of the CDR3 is TGTGCCAGTACCCCAGCAGGGGACGGGGAGCTGTTTTTT.

In nucleotides, the CDR3 is TGTGCCAGCAGTACCGGGACAGGGAATTCACCCCTCCACTTT. This sequence encodes CASSTGTGNSPLHF. This chain connects TRBV6-5 to TRBJ1-6; 9 bases align to TRBD1. The CDR3 contains 14 residues. V lost 5 bases and J lost 7; bases outside the gene matches: 3. Germline lookup yields CDR1 MNHEY and CDR2 SVGAGI.

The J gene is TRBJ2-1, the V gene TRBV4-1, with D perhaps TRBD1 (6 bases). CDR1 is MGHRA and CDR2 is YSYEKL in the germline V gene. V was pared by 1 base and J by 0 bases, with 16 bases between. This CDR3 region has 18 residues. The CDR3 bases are TGCGCCAGCAGCCAAGTGCCAGGGGAGCTTTTCTCCTACAATGAGCAGTTCTTC. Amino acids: CASSQVPGELFSYNEQFF.

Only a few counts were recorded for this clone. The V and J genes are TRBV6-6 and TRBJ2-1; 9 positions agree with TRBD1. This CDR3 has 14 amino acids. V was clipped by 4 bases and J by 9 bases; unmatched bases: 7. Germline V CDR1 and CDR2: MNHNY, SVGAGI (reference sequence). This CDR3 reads CASSSSGGQGEQFF. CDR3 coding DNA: TGTGCCAGCAGTTCCTCAGGGGGACAGGGTGAGCAGTTCTTC.

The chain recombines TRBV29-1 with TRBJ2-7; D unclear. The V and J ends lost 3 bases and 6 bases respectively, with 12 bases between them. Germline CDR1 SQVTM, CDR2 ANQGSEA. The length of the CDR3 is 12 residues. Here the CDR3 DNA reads TGCAGCGTTGATAGCCCCGGTATCGAGCAGTACTTC. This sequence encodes CSVDSPGIEQYF.

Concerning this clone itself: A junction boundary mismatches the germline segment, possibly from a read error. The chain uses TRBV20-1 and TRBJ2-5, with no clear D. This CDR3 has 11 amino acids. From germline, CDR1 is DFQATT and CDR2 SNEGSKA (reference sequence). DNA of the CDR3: TGCAATGCTAGGGCCGGGGAGACCCAGTACTTC. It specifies CNARAGETQYF.

The CDR3 nucleotides read TGTGCCAGTAGGGAGCGGGGGACCAACAATGAGCAGTTCTTC. This translates into CASRERGTNNEQFF. The rearrangement joins TRBV19 to TRBJ2-1, with TRBD2 matching over 8 bases. The V and J ends lost 6 bases and 5 bases, in that order; junction bases with no gene match: 6. This CDR3 region has 14 residues. Looked up from germline, CDR1 is LNHDA and CDR2 is SQIVND (reference sequence).

The chain's CDR3 is CASSPKVAPTEAFF. The CDR3, as DNA: TGTGCCAGCTCACCTAAAGTGGCACCCACTGAAGCTTTCTTT. This chain joins TRBV18 and TRBJ1-1; the D is unclear. Looked up from germline, CDR1 is KGHSH and CDR2 is LQKENI. This CDR3 contains 14 residues. Trimming removed 3 bases at V and 4 bases at J, with 12 bases between. Looking up the rest from reference TRBV18 and TRBJ1-1 gives the full variable domain: NAGVMQNPRHLVRRRGQEARLRCSPMKGHSHVYWYRQLPEEGLKFMVYLQKENIIDESGMPKERFSAEFPKEGPSILRIQQVVRGDSAAYFCASSPKVAPTEAFFGQGTRLTVV.